This TCR beta chain was documented in a study of molecular identifiers for immune sequencing clone quantification. The use of previously described methods and listed TCR primers produced the bulk TCR libraries. TCRdb re-analysed the PCR reads in MiXCR, keeping a single row per CDR3 protein. In the table there are about 330,000 distinct CDR3 sequences, about 22% of which are singletons. After removal of 9 bases from V and 3 bases from J, the junction contained 5 bases not matched to a gene. CDR1 SEHNR and CDR2 FQNEAQ come from the germline V gene (reference sequence). The CDR3 totals 12 residues. Study-level results: Beyond 20 RNA copies, clones held over 99% of effector molecules, compared with under 1% in naive cells. Researchers reportedly could pick up spiked Jurkat TCR RNA from one cell mixed into 1 million or so naive cells.

Turning to this clonotype: No antigen is known for it.

The receptor was isolated from a human donor in good health. Some libraries in this study had Jurkat cell RNA spiked in. What was sequenced was naive CD8+ T cells from blood, with Jurkat cell RNA spiked in. Subset reported: FACS-sorted CD8+CD4-CCR7+CD45RA+ naive T cells. The V call is TRBV7-9, the J call TRBJ2-7; 7 bases align to TRBD2. CDR3 sequence: CASGGVDYEQYF. DNA for the CDR3: TGTGCCAGTGGGGGGGTAGACTACGAGCAGTACTTC.